Listed below are T cell receptor beta chains from one sample, sequenced in a study of blood T cells in healthy people across ages. TCRdb re-analysed the 5' RACE reads in MiXCR, keeping a single row per CDR3 protein. The repertoire holds around 1,000,000 distinct CDR3 sequences, with about 23% as singletons. These data were likewise used in another study, on T cells of mothers and their children.

What was sequenced was blood. All receptors come from a girl under 10 years old in good health. CDR3s include the opening cysteine and the closing phenylalanine or tryptophan. Clone size is stated in some rows and not others, as once, few, many or a class when expanded.

len | abundance | j_gene | v_gene | CDR3aa
14 | NA | TRBJ1-2 | TRBV28 | CASSYHIWETGYTF
13 | few | TRBJ1-2 | TRBV29-1 | CSVATGGGYGYTF
16 | NA | TRBJ2-3 | TRBV4-2 | CASSQAGTSGLHTQYF
14 | NA | TRBJ1-1 | TRBV24-1 | CATSAGGQNTEAFF
15 | few | TRBJ1-5 | TRBV28 | CASSFFDRDDQPQHF
16 | NA | TRBJ2-1 | TRBV3-1 | CASSPPSGSAYNEQFF
13 | few | TRBJ2-7 | TRBV2 | CASRRGDSYEQYF
13 | NA | TRBJ2-1 | TRBV6-5 | CASSYPGGLEQFF
20 | NA | TRBJ2-1 | TRBV3-1 | CASSQAYRRGGIRPYNEQFF
14 | NA | TRBJ2-5 | TRBV4-3 | CASSQGKTSGTQYF
14 | NA | TRBJ1-1 | TRBV29-1 | CSVLRTGGDTEAFF
15 | NA | TRBJ2-5 | TRBV29-1 | CSVDRSSGRWETQYF
15 | NA | TRBJ2-7 | TRBV29-1 | CSVEEGTGGEGEQYF
17 | NA | TRBJ2-7 | TRBV3-1 | CASSLATSGNTMYEQYF
13 | NA | TRBJ1-5 | TRBV6-6 | CASSYQTNQPQHF
13 | NA | TRBJ2-7 | TRBV20-1 | CSASYGGPYEQYF
16 | few | TRBJ1-4 | TRBV7-9 | CASSYQPGTGDEKLFF
14 | NA | TRBJ2-5 | TRBV2 | CASTQPQGLKTQYF
14 | NA | TRBJ2-1 | TRBV13 | CASSFDSGANEQFF
13 | NA | NA | TRBV19 | CASSIAGELEQYF
12 | NA | TRBJ2-5 | TRBV11-2 | CASRLWGETQYF
15 | NA | NA | TRBV5-1 | CANSSKGLAVGEQFF
16 | few | TRBJ1-1 | TRBV15 | CATSREVNRLNTETFF
15 | NA | TRBJ2-7 | TRBV5-1 | CASSLPGGSRNEQYF
13 | few | TRBJ2-5 | TRBV6-1 | CASSGTRRETQYF
13 | NA | NA | TRBV12-5 | CAGYPKWGETQYF
15 | NA | TRBJ2-7 | TRBV7-2 | CASSLAGYAGYEQYF
13 | NA | TRBJ1-5 | TRBV7-2 | CASSLGAVQPQHF
15 | few | TRBJ2-1 | TRBV7-9 | CASSQAGVGRNEQFF
15 | NA | TRBJ2-4 | TRBV19 | CASSDGGKAKNIQYF
17 | NA | TRBJ2-2 | TRBV7-8 | CASSLIVLAGGVGELFF
15 | NA | TRBJ2-5 | TRBV7-9 | CASSSTGVEGWTQYF
15 | few | TRBJ2-3 | TRBV9 | CASSVGTTSTDTQYF
14 | few | TRBJ1-4 | TRBV11-2 | CASRSREGNEKLFF
10 | NA | TRBJ2-1 | TRBV29-1 | CSVYYNEQFF
15 | many | TRBJ2-1 | TRBV7-2 | CASSLLAGVYNEQFF
14 | few | TRBJ1-5 | TRBV12-3/TRBV12-4 | CASSALSSNQPQHF
17 | once | TRBJ2-6 | TRBV6-2/TRBV6-3 | CASSFWGIGSGANVLTF
16 | once | NA | TRBV12-3/TRBV12-4 | CASSPLDGGVSDEQFF
13 | few | TRBJ2-3 | TRBV9 | CASRKEPTDTQYF
16 | NA | NA | TRBV7-2 | CASSSPSSGSLNEQFF
15 | few | TRBJ2-7 | TRBV12-3/TRBV12-4 | CASSHDLGFSYEQYF
17 | NA | TRBJ2-2 | TRBV3-1 | CASSPTGQGGNTGELFF
13 | few | NA | TRBV12-3/TRBV12-4 | CASSPDRSGEQYF
15 | few | TRBJ1-4 | TRBV29-1 | CSVEDQGATNEKLFF
13 | NA | TRBJ1-1 | TRBV6-2/TRBV6-3 | CASSPYQGAKAFF
14 | few | NA | TRBV4-2 | CASSQEGGYYEQYF
19 | NA | TRBJ2-5 | TRBV7-6 | CASSLVRITGGASIETQYF
14 | NA | TRBJ1-1 | TRBV7-3 | CASSSKTGATEAFF